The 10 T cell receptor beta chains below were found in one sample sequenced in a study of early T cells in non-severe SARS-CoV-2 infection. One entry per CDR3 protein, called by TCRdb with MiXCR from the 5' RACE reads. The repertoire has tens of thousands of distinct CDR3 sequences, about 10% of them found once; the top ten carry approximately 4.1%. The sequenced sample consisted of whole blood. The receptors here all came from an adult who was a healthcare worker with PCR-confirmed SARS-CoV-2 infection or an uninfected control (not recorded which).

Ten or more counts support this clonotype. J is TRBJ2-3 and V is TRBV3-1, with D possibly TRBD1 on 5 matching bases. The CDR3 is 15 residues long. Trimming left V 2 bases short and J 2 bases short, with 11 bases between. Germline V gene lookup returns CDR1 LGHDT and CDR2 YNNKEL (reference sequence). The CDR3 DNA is TGTGCCAGCAGCCAACAGGGATCCTTCACAGATACGCAGTATTTT. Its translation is CASSQQGSFTDTQYF.

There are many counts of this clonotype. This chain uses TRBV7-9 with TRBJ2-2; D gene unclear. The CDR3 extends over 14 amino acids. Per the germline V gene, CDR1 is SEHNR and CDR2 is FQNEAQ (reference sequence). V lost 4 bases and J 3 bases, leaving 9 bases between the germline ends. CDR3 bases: TGTGCCAGCAGCTCAAACTCCCACACCGGGGAGCTGTTTTTT. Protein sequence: CASSSNSHTGELFF. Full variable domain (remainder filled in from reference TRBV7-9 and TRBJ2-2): DTGVSQNPRHKITKRGQNVTFRCDPISEHNRLYWYRQTLGQGPEFLTYFQNEAQLEKSRLLSDRFSAERPKGSFSTLEIQRTEQGDSAMYLCASSSNSHTGELFFGEGSRLTVL.

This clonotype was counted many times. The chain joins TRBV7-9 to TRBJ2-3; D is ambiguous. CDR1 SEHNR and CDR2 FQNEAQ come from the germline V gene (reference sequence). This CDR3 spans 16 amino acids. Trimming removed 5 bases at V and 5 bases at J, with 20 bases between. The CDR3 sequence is CASSEPPDPARDTQYF. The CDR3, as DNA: TGTGCCAGCAGCGAGCCTCCCGATCCAGCTAGAGATACGCAGTATTTT. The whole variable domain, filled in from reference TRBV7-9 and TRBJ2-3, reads DTGVSQNPRHKITKRGQNVTFRCDPISEHNRLYWYRQTLGQGPEFLTYFQNEAQLEKSRLLSDRFSAERPKGSFSTLEIQRTEQGDSAMYLCASSEPPDPARDTQYFGPGTRLTVL.

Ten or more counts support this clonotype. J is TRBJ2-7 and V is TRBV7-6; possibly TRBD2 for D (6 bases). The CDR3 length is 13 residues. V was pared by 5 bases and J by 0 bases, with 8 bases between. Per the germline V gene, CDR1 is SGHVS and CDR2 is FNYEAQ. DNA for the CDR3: TGTGCCAGCAGCCGGGACTCCTCCTACGAGCAGTACTTC. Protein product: CASSRDSSYEQYF. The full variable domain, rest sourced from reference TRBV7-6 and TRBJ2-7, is GAGVSQSPRYKVTKRGQDVALRCDPISGHVSLYWYRQALGQGPEFLTYFNYEAQQDKSGLPNDRFSAERPEGSISTLTIQRTEQRDSAMYRCASSRDSSYEQYFGPGTRLTVT.

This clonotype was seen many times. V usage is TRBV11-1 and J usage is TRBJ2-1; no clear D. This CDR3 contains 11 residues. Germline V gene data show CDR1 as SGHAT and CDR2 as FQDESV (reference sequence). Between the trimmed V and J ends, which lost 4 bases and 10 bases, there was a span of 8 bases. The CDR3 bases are TGTGCCAGCAGCTCGAGAGAAGAGCAGTTCTTC. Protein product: CASSSREEQFF.

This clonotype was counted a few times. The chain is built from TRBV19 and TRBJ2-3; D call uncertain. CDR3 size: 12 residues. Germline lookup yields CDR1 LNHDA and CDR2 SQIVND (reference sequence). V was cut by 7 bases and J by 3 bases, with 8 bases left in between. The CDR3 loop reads CASTSRTDTQYF. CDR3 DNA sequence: TGTGCCAGTACCTCCCGGACAGATACGCAGTATTTT.

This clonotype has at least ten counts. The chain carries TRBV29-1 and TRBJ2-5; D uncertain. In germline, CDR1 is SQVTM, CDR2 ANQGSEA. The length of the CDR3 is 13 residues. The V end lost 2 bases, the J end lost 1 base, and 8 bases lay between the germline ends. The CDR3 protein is CSVETQPQETQYF. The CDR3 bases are TGCAGCGTTGAAACCCAGCCCCAAGAGACCCAGTACTTC.

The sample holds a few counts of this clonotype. The CDR3 bases are TGTGCCAGCAGCCTCAGGGGCTCTGGCTACACCTTC. Residues: CASSLRGSGYTF. J is TRBJ1-2 and V is TRBV5-6; a weak D match, TRBD1 (6 bases). This CDR3 contains 12 residues. CDR1 is SGHDT and CDR2 is YYEEEE in the germline V gene. Deletions cut 4 bases from V and 7 bases from J, with 11 bases between. The full variable domain, with the rest looked up from reference TRBV5-6 and TRBJ1-2, is DAGVTQSPTHLIKTRGQQVTLRCSPKSGHDTVSWYQQALGQGPQFIFQYYEEEERQRGNFPDRFSGHQFPNYSSELNVNALLLGDSALYLCASSLRGSGYTFGSGTRLTVV.

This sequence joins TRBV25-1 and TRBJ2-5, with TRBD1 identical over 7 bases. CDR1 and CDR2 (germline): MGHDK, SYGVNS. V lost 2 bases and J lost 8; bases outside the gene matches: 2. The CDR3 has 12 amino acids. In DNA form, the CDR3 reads TGTGCCAGCAGTGAAACAGGGGCCACCCAGTACTTC. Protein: CASSETGATQYF.

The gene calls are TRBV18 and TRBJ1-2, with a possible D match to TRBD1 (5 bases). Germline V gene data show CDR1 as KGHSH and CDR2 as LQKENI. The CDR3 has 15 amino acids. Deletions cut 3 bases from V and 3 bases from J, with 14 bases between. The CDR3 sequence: CASSPKPQGDYGYTF. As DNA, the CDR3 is TGTGCCAGCTCACCCAAACCCCAGGGTGACTATGGCTACACCTTC.